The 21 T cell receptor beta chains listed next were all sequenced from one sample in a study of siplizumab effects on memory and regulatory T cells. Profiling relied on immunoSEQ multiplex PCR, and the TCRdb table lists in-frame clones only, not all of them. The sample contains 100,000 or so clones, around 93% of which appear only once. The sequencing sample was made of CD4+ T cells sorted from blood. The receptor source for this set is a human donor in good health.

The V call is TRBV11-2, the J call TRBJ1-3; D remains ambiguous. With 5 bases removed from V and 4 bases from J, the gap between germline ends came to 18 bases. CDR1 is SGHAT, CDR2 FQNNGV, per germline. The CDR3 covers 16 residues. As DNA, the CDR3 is TGTGCCAGCAGCCCCCTGTGGGGAGGATGGGGAAACACCATATATTTT. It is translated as CASSPLWGGWGNTIYF.

This chain's CDR3 is CASSRDRLVDEQYF. The CDR3 DNA follows: TGTGCCAGCAGCCGCGACAGGTTGGTCGACGAGCAGTACTTC. The chain couples TRBV7-2 to TRBJ2-7; D perhaps matches TRBD1 (6 bases). This CDR3 is 14 amino acids long. The germline V gene encodes CDR1 SGHTA and CDR2 FQGNSA. Trimming cost V 5 bases and J 5 bases, with 16 bases left between them.

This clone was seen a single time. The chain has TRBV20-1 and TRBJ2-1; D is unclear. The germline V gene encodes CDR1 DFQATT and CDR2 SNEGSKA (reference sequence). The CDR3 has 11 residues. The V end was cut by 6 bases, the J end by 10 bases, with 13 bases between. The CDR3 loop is CSAGIQSEQFF. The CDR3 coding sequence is TGCAGTGCGGGAATTCAGAGCGAGCAGTTCTTC.

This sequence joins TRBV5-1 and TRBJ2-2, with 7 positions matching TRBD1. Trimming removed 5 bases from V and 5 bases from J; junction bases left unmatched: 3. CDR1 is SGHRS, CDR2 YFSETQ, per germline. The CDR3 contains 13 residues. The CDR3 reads CASSQGVTGELFF. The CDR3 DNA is TGCGCCAGCAGTCAGGGGGTAACCGGGGAGCTGTTTTTT.

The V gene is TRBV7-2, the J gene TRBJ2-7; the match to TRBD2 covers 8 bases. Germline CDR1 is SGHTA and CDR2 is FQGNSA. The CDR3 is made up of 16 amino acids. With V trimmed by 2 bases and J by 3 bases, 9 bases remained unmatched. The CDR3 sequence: CASSLRGGSGDYEQYF. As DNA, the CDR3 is TGTGCCAGCAGCTTAAGAGGGGGTAGCGGGGACTACGAGCAGTACTTC.

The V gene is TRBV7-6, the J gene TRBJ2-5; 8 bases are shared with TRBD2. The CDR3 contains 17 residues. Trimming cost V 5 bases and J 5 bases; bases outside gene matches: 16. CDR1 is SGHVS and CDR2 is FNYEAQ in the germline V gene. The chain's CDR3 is CASSPGGENPHRETQYF. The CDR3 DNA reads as TGTGCCAGCAGCCCGGGGGGGGAGAACCCCCATCGGGAGACCCAGTACTTC.

The CDR3 DNA reads TGTGCCAGCAGCCAAGAGGGTGGGGCGGGAGGGCCTTTAGGCACAGATACGCAGTATTTT. This sequence encodes CASSQEGGAGGPLGTDTQYF. V usage is TRBV4-2 and J usage is TRBJ2-3; 9 positions match TRBD2. Germline V gene data show CDR1 as LGHNA and CDR2 as YNFKEQ. The CDR3 spans 20 residues. The V and J ends lost 0 bases and 1 base, in that order; junction bases with no gene match: 14.

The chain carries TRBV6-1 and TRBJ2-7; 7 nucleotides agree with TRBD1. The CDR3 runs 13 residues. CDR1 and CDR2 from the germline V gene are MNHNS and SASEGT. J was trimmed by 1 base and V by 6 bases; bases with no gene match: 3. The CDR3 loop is CASRETGSYEQYF. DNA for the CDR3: TGTGCCAGCAGGGAGACAGGGTCCTACGAGCAGTACTTC.

CDR3 bases: TGTGCCAGCACCCCAGAAGGGCGCTATGGCTACACCTTC. Translation gives CASTPEGRYGYTF. This chain uses TRBV5-6 with TRBJ1-2; D remains unclear. The germline V gene has CDR1 SGHDT and CDR2 YYEEEE. The CDR3 contains 13 residues. The V end was cut by 6 bases, the J end by 4 bases, with 13 bases between.

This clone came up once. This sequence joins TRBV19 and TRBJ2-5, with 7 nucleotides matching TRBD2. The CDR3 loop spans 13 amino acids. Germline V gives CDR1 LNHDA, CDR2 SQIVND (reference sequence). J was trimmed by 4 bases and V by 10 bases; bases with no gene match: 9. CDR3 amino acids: CATAQGGRETQYF. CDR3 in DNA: TGTGCCACCGCGCAGGGCGGGAGAGAGACCCAGTACTTC. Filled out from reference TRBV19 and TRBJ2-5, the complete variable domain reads DGGITQSPKYLFRKEGQNVTLSCEQNLNHDAMYWYRQDPGQGLRLIYYSQIVNDFQKGDIAEGYSVSREKKESFPLTVTSAQKNPTAFYLCATAQGGRETQYFGPGTRLLVL.

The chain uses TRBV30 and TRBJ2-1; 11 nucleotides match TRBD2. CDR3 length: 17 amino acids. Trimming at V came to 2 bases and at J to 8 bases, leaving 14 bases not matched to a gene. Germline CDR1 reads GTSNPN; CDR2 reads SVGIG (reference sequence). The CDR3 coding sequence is TGTGCCTGGAGTTCAGGGCTAGCGGGAGGCGAAGGGCATGAGCAGTTCTTC. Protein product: CAWSSGLAGGEGHEQFF.

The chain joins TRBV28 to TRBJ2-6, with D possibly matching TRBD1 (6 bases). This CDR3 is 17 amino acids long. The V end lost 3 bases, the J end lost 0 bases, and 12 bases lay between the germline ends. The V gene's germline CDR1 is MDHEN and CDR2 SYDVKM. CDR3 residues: CASSFAGQNSGANVLTF. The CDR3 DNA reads TGTGCCAGCAGTTTCGCTGGACAGAACTCTGGGGCCAACGTCCTGACTTTC.

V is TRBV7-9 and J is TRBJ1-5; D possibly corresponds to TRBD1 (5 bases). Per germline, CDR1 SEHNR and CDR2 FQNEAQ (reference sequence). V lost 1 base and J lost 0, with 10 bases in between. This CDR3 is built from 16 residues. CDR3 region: CASSLVRGHSNQPQHF. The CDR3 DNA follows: TGTGCCAGCAGCTTAGTAAGGGGCCATAGCAATCAGCCCCAGCATTTT.

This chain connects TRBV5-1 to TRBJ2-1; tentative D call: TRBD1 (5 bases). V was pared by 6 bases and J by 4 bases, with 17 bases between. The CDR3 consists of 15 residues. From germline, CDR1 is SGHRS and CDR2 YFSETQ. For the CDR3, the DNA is TGCGCCAGCACGGCAACCGGACACCTATACAATGAGCAGTTCTTC. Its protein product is CASTATGHLYNEQFF.

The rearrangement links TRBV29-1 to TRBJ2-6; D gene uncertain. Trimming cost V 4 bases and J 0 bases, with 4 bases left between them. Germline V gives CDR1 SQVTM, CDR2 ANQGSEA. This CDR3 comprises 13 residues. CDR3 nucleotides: TGCAGCGTTGGGGCCTCTGGGGCCAACGTCCTGACTTTC. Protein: CSVGASGANVLTF. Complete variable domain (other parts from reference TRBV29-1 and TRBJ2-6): SAVISQKPSRDICQRGTSLTIQCQVDSQVTMMFWYRQQPGQSLTLIATANQGSEATYESGFVIDKFPISRPNLTFSTLTVSNMSPEDSSIYLCSVGASGANVLTFGAGSRLTVL.

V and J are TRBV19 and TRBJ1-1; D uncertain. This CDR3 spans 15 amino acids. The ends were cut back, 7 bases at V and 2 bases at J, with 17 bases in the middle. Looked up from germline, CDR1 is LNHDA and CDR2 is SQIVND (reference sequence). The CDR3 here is CASTRTIGRNTEAFF. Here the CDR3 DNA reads TGTGCCAGTACCCGCACTATCGGGCGAAACACTGAAGCTTTCTTT.

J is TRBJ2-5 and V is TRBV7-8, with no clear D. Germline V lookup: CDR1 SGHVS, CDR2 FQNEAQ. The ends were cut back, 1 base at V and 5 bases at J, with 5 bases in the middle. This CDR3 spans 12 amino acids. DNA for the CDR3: TGTGCCAGCAGCTTAGGCGAGGAGACCCAGTACTTC. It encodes CASSLGEETQYF.

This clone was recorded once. CDR3 sequence: CASSLAPGQIYGYTF. CDR3 DNA: TGTGCCAGCAGCTTAGCGCCGGGACAAATTTATGGCTACACCTTC. This sequence joins TRBV7-2 and TRBJ1-2, with TRBD1 as a possible D gene (6 bases). The germline CDR1 and CDR2 sequences are SGHTA and FQGNSA. Trimming cost V 0 bases and J 5 bases, with 13 bases left between them. The CDR3 totals 15 residues.

CDR3 amino acids: CATSRERVGTYEQYF. CDR3 nucleotides: TGTGCCACCAGCAGAGAGCGGGTAGGTACCTACGAGCAGTACTTC. This chain links TRBV15 with TRBJ2-7; tentatively, D is TRBD2 (5 bases). CDR1 and CDR2 (germline): LNHNV, YYDKDF (reference sequence). The V gene lost 0 bases and the J gene lost 2 bases, with 11 bases spanning the gap. CDR3 length: 15 amino acids.

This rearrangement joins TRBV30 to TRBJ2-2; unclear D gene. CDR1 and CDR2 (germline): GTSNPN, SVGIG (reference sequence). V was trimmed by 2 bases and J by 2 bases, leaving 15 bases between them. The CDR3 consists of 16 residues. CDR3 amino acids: CAWSLLTPTNTGELFF. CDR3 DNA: TGTGCCTGGAGTCTCCTAACCCCCACTAACACCGGGGAGCTGTTTTTT.

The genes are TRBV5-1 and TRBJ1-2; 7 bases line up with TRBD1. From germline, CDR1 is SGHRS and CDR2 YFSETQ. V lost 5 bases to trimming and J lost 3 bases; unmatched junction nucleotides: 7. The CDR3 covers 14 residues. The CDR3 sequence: CASSSAGTDYGYTF. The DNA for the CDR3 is TGCGCCAGCAGTTCCGCCGGGACAGACTATGGCTACACCTTC.